One sample yielded the 26 T cell receptor beta chains listed below, sequenced in a study of T cell repertoires in cytomegalovirus infection. MiXCR, applied by TCRdb to the reads, yields one record per CDR3 protein. The sample yields about 85,000 distinct CDR3 sequences, approximately 46% seen once. These TCRs are of unknown antigen specificity. The source material was CD8+ T cells from cultured PBMCs, sampled from culture after CMV antigen stimulation. All receptors come from a human donor in good health (CMV status not recorded). Some clones in this sample may be carry-over from other donors' samples.

The genes are TRBV5-1 and TRBJ2-6; 8 bases align to TRBD1. The CDR3 runs 15 residues. Germline CDR1 SGHRS, CDR2 YFSETQ. V dropped 4 bases and J dropped 4; count of bases not matched to a gene: 4. CDR3 region: CASSRTGTGANVLTF. CDR3 DNA: TGCGCCAGCAGCCGGACAGGGACCGGGGCCAACGTCCTGACTTTC.

This clonotype came up a few times. V and J are TRBV2 and TRBJ1-3; no firm D call. V lost 2 bases and J lost 4, with 21 bases in between. The CDR3 is 18 amino acids. CDR1 and CDR2 from the germline V gene are SNHLY and FYNNEI. The CDR3 loop reads CASSESRVGRGNGNTIYF. The CDR3 coding sequence is TGTGCCAGCAGTGAATCAAGGGTTGGTCGAGGTAACGGAAACACCATATATTTT.

The chain recombines TRBV29-1 with TRBJ1-2; 10 bases map to TRBD1. V gave up 7 bases and J gave up 2 bases; unmatched junction bases: 4. This CDR3 has 13 amino acids. CDR1 is SQVTM, CDR2 ANQGSEA, per germline. The chain's CDR3 is CSAPGQGNYGYTF. DNA for the CDR3: TGCAGCGCCCCGGGACAGGGGAACTATGGCTACACCTTC.

The chain uses TRBV28 and TRBJ2-1; 8 bases are a match to TRBD2. Germline V CDR1 and CDR2: MDHEN, SYDVKM. This CDR3 spans 15 amino acids. V gave up 3 bases and J gave up 2 bases; unmatched junction bases: 3. The CDR3 nucleotides read TGTGCCAGCAGTTTCGGTAGCGGGACCTACAATGAGCAGTTCTTC. Protein: CASSFGSGTYNEQFF.

V usage is TRBV5-6 and J usage is TRBJ2-5; D may be TRBD1 or TRBD2 (7 bases each). Germline V lookup: CDR1 SGHDT, CDR2 YYEEEE. CDR3 size: 15 residues. Trimming cost V 7 bases and J 5 bases, with 21 bases left between them. The CDR3 spells CASSGGGGAEETQYF. CDR3 bases: TGTGCCAGCTCAGGGGGAGGGGGGGCCGAGGAGACCCAGTACTTC.

This clonotype appeared a few times. V usage is TRBV6-1 and J usage is TRBJ1-5; D is ambiguous. This CDR3 comprises 15 residues. Trimming removed 1 base from V and 0 bases from J, with 7 bases in between. Germline lookup yields CDR1 MNHNS and CDR2 SASEGT. In DNA form, the CDR3 reads TGTGCCAGCAGTGAAGTTAGAAATAGCAATCAGCCCCAGCATTTT. This gives the protein CASSEVRNSNQPQHF.

The V and J genes are TRBV27 and TRBJ2-5, with a weak D call TRBD2 (6 bases). CDR3 size: 17 residues. The ends were cut back, 1 base at V and 4 bases at J, with 19 bases in the middle. Germline CDR1 reads MNHEY; CDR2 reads SMNVEV (reference sequence). Here the CDR3 reads CASSLYSTGLVRETQYF. The CDR3 DNA follows: TGTGCCAGCAGTTTATACAGTACGGGACTGGTACGAGAGACCCAGTACTTC.

This clonotype came up a few times. V and J are TRBV11-2 and TRBJ2-7, with D possibly matching TRBD1 (5 bases). The CDR3 consists of 16 residues. Trimming removed 0 bases from V and 0 bases from J, with 12 bases in between. In germline, CDR1 is SGHAT, CDR2 FQNNGV. The CDR3 protein is CASSLDPRQLSYEQYF. CDR3 sequence (DNA): TGTGCCAGCAGCTTAGACCCCCGACAGCTCTCCTACGAGCAGTACTTC.

This clonotype was counted a few times. The chain employs TRBV4-2 and TRBJ1-1, with 7 bases lining up with TRBD1. In germline, CDR1 is LGHNA, CDR2 YNFKEQ. The CDR3 has 16 amino acids. V lost 1 base and J lost 0; bases outside the gene matches: 5. The CDR3 protein is CASSQGVGTVNTEAFF. DNA for the CDR3: TGTGCCAGCAGCCAAGGAGTAGGGACAGTGAACACTGAAGCTTTCTTT.

The CDR3 bases are TGCAGTGCTAGAGGATCCAGCCGTGGCAATCAGCCCCAGCATTTT. As protein: CSARGSSRGNQPQHF. The rearrangement uses TRBV20-1 and TRBJ1-5; D remains unclear. Trimming cost V 1 base and J 2 bases, with 12 bases left between them. This CDR3 has 15 amino acids. The germline V gene encodes CDR1 DFQATT and CDR2 SNEGSKA (reference sequence).

The chain is built from TRBV20-1 and TRBJ2-7; 8 bases line up with TRBD1. CDR1 DFQATT and CDR2 SNEGSKA come from the germline V gene (reference sequence). Trimming took 0 bases from V and 3 from J; bases not matched to a gene: 7. The CDR3 is 15 amino acids. The CDR3 reads CSARDGSTGVYEQYF. CDR3 nucleotides: TGCAGTGCTAGAGACGGTTCGACAGGGGTCTACGAGCAGTACTTC.

The V gene is TRBV3-1, the J gene TRBJ1-6; D is unresolved. With 5 bases removed from V and 5 bases from J, the gap between germline ends came to 25 bases. CDR3 size: 19 residues. Germline loops: CDR1 LGHDT, CDR2 YNNKEL (reference sequence). CDR3 DNA: TGTGCCAGCAGCTCCGCCCCGGGTTCCCTCACTTATGATAATTCACCCCTCCACTTT. Its protein is CASSSAPGSLTYDNSPLHF.

The count of this clonotype is one. This rearrangement joins TRBV27 to TRBJ1-4; D unclear. The CDR3 loop spans 14 amino acids. The germline CDR1 and CDR2 sequences are MNHEY and SMNVEV (reference sequence). Between the trimmed V and J ends, which lost 2 bases and 3 bases, there was a span of 7 bases. This CDR3 is CASSLQFSNEKLFF. The CDR3 region has the DNA TGTGCCAGCAGTTTACAGTTCTCTAATGAAAAACTGTTTTTT.

The chain employs TRBV28 and TRBJ1-6; TRBD1 aligns across 8 bases. Germline CDR1 is MDHEN and CDR2 is SYDVKM. This CDR3 has 19 amino acids. The V gene end was trimmed by 1 base and the J gene end by 0 bases; junction bases not matched to a gene: 8. CDR3 residues: CASSLYASGQGSYNSPLHF. DNA of the CDR3: TGTGCCAGCAGTTTATATGCCTCCGGACAGGGCTCCTATAATTCACCCCTCCACTTT.

V usage is TRBV11-2 and J usage is TRBJ2-7; D gene unclear. V lost 5 bases and J lost 0, with 8 bases in between. There are 13 residues in the CDR3. CDR1 is SGHAT and CDR2 is FQNNGV in the germline V gene. The CDR3 DNA is TGTGCCAGCAGCGAAGGGCCCTCCTACGAGCAGTACTTC. It translates to CASSEGPSYEQYF.

V and J are TRBV7-9 and TRBJ1-1, with 7 bases identical to TRBD1. The CDR3 is 16 amino acids. Losses at the gene ends were 3 bases for V and 1 base for J; bases not matched to a gene: 8. Germline CDR1 SEHNR, CDR2 FQNEAQ (reference sequence). The CDR3 loop reads CASSFPTGQQNTEAFF. In DNA, the CDR3 is TGTGCCAGCAGCTTCCCGACGGGACAGCAGAACACTGAAGCTTTCTTT.

V is TRBV29-1 and J is TRBJ2-6, with D possibly being TRBD2 (5 bases). Trimming stripped 0 bases from V and 2 bases from J, with 11 bases between. Germline CDR1 SQVTM, CDR2 ANQGSEA. The CDR3 runs to 16 residues. Written as DNA, the CDR3 is TGCAGCGTTGAAGAGGGGAGTGCAACTGGGGCCAACGTCCTGACTTTC. Its translation is CSVEEGSATGANVLTF.

The chain is built from TRBV2 and TRBJ2-3; 10 bases are shared with TRBD2. CDR1 is SNHLY and CDR2 is FYNNEI in the germline V gene. V was clipped by 7 bases and J by 2 bases; unmatched bases: 6. This CDR3 is 15 amino acids long. This CDR3 is CASTGLAAVTDTQYF. CDR3 bases: TGTGCCAGCACCGGACTAGCGGCTGTCACAGATACGCAGTATTTT.

The chain is built from TRBV7-8 and TRBJ2-5; D call uncertain. Germline V gene sequence: CDR1 SGHVS, CDR2 FQNEAQ. V was cut by 3 bases and J by 5 bases, with 7 bases left in between. The CDR3 contains 12 residues. The CDR3 region has the DNA TGTGCCAGCAGCTTGTACGGCGAGACCCAGTACTTC. Amino acids: CASSLYGETQYF.

The chain links TRBV5-7 to TRBJ1-1; weak D call: TRBD1 (5 bases). TRBV5-7 is assigned to the ORF class and has an uncertain function. CDR3 length equals 17 residues. V was trimmed by 7 bases and J by 2 bases, leaving 24 bases between them. The CDR3 region has the DNA TGTGCCAGCCCCCCGGGGGGATCACGGAACGATAACACTGAAGCTTTCTTT. Translation: CASPPGGSRNDNTEAFF.

The rearrangement links TRBV7-9 to TRBJ2-7; the match to TRBD2 covers 13 bases. V shed 9 bases and J 6 bases; nucleotides not matched to a gene: 8. Per germline, CDR1 SEHNR and CDR2 FQNEAQ (reference sequence). There are 14 residues in the CDR3. The CDR3 region has the DNA TGTGCCAGTAAAACTAGCGGGAGGGAGGGCGAGCAGTACTTC. Encoded protein: CASKTSGREGEQYF.

This clonotype came up a few times. The chain recombines TRBV7-7 with TRBJ2-3; D may be TRBD1 (5 bases). Trimming pared 1 base from V and 4 bases from J, leaving 12 bases between. This CDR3 has 15 residues. Germline CDR1 is SSHAT and CDR2 is FNYEAQ (reference sequence). DNA for the CDR3: TGTGCCAGCAGCTTAGAATGGGGCAGGGCAGATACGCAGTATTTT. As protein: CASSLEWGRADTQYF.

The genes are TRBV19 and TRBJ2-2; TRBD1 matches at 8 bases. V lost 5 bases to trimming and J lost 3 bases; unmatched junction nucleotides: 2. Germline V CDR1 and CDR2: LNHDA, SQIVND (reference sequence). The CDR3 has 14 amino acids. Written as DNA, the CDR3 is TGTGCCAGTAGTTTCAGGGGGCACACCGGGGAGCTGTTTTTT. The encoded protein is CASSFRGHTGELFF. Variable domain in full (rest from reference TRBV19 and TRBJ2-2): DGGITQSPKYLFRKEGQNVTLSCEQNLNHDAMYWYRQDPGQGLRLIYYSQIVNDFQKGDIAEGYSVSREKKESFPLTVTSAQKNPTAFYLCASSFRGHTGELFFGEGSRLTVL.

This clonotype turned up a few times. The V gene is TRBV6-1, the J gene TRBJ2-1; the D gene is possibly TRBD2 (5 bases). Trimming shortened V by 1 base and J by 5 bases, and 15 bases separated the two germline ends. The CDR3 consists of 16 residues. In germline, CDR1 is MNHNS, CDR2 SASEGT. The CDR3 spells CASSEEVFGRNNEQFF. The CDR3 DNA follows: TGTGCCAGCAGTGAAGAGGTTTTTGGGAGAAACAATGAGCAGTTCTTC.

This chain's CDR3 is CASSLRAAGAPGGEQFF. In DNA, the CDR3 is TGTGCCAGCAGTTTACGGGCGGCGGGAGCCCCTGGGGGTGAGCAGTTCTTC. The chain has TRBV12-3 or TRBV12-4 and TRBJ2-1; the match to TRBD2 covers 7 bases. The CDR3 has 17 residues. V was clipped by 2 bases and J by 9 bases; unmatched bases: 16.

Points on this clonotype: Germline and junction disagree at one end, which may indicate a read error. This rearrangement joins TRBV11-2 to TRBJ1-2, with a tentative D call TRBD1 (5 bases). Looked up from germline, CDR1 is SGHAT and CDR2 is FQNNGV. The CDR3 spans 14 residues. The CDR3 region is CASTLTGAPYGYTF. The CDR3 nucleotides are TGTGCCAGCACCTTAACCGGGGCTCCCTATGGCTACACCTTC.